Shown below are 22 T cell receptor beta chains from a single sample sequenced in a study of tumor-infiltrating lymphocytes in oesophageal squamous cell carcinoma. TCRdb re-called the PCR reads through MiXCR, storing one row per CDR3 protein. Of nearly 20,000 distinct CDR3 sequences in the sample, around 40% are singletons; the top ten hold about 7%. The material sequenced was blood. The receptors originated from a male donor with esophageal squamous cell carcinoma.

About this clonotype: This may be a read error: a much more frequent sequence differs by one nucleotide. The chain is built from TRBV18 and TRBJ2-7, with D tentatively TRBD2 (6 bases). Germline V gene sequence: CDR1 KGHSH, CDR2 LQKENI. V lost 2 bases and J 7 bases, leaving 12 bases between the germline ends. The CDR3 runs to 13 residues. CDR3 sequence: CASSPAGYNEQYF. CDR3 nucleotides: TGTGCCAGCTCACCAGCGGGGTACAATGAGCAGTACTTC.

This rearrangement joins TRBV10-3 to TRBJ2-7; 11 nucleotides match TRBD1. The V and J ends lost 10 bases and 6 bases, in that order; junction bases with no gene match: 8. The CDR3 contains 13 residues. Germline V lookup: CDR1 ENHRY, CDR2 SYGVKD. The DNA for the CDR3 is TGTGCCAACAACCGGGACAGGGGGAGCGAGCAGTACTTC. Translating it yields CANNRDRGSEQYF.

This clonotype was picked up many times. The V gene is TRBV4-1, the J gene TRBJ2-5; the match to TRBD2 covers 8 bases. Germline values: CDR1 MGHRA, CDR2 YSYEKL. The CDR3 length is 18 residues. The V gene end was trimmed by 1 base and the J gene end by 5 bases; junction bases not matched to a gene: 15. The CDR3 region is CASSQVGAHRGGWETQYF. For the CDR3, the DNA is TGCGCCAGCAGCCAAGTAGGGGCCCACCGGGGGGGCTGGGAGACCCAGTACTTC.

In this sample, this clonotype turned up many times. A much larger clone sits a single nucleotide away, making a read error possible. J is TRBJ2-1 and V is TRBV6-1; 16 bases map to TRBD2. The J call is uncertain, as TRBJ2-7 better fits the DNA end. The CDR3 length is 15 residues. In germline, CDR1 is MNHNS, CDR2 SASEGT. CDR3 sequence reads: CASSEGTSGRGKQYF. CDR3 DNA sequence: TGTGCCAGCAGTGAGGGGACTAGCGGGAGGGGGAAGCAGTACTTC.

This chain joins TRBV7-3 and TRBJ1-2; 7 bases are a match to TRBD1. After removal of 5 bases from V and 5 bases from J, the junction contained 8 bases not matched to a gene. CDR1 is SGHTA, CDR2 FQGTGA, per germline. The CDR3 spans 14 residues. The CDR3 nucleotides read TGTGCCAGCAGCCCTCAGACAGGGCCATATGGCTACACCTTC. Translating gives CASSPQTGPYGYTF.

The sample holds many counts of this clonotype. This chain joins TRBV28 and TRBJ1-2; possibly TRBD1 for D (5 bases). Trimming removed 6 bases from V and 7 bases from J, with 15 bases in between. The CDR3 consists of 13 residues. The germline CDR1 and CDR2 sequences are MDHEN and SYDVKM. The CDR3 loop is CASRGWQGGGYTF. The CDR3 DNA follows: TGTGCCAGCAGGGGGTGGCAGGGTGGTGGCTACACCTTC.

Of note for this clonotype: Compared with germline, one end of the junction differs, possibly owing to a read error. The V gene is TRBV5-3, the J gene TRBJ2-1; 10 bases match TRBD1. TRBV5-3 is reported as an ORF; its role is uncertain. The CDR3 sequence is 15 residues long. The CDR3 here is CASSLAGTGADEQFF. The CDR3 DNA reads TGTGCCAGCAGCTTGGCCGGGACAGGGGCCGATGAGCAGTTCTTC.

Concerning this clonotype itself: The DNA is omitted, as the CDR3 cannot be located on it reliably, and the CDR3 follows TCRdb's listing. The chain carries TRBV7-5 and TRBJ1-1; the table's D call, TRBD1, was not checked against the DNA. TRBV7-5 is a pseudogene locus. The CDR3 is 16 amino acids in total, end residues counted. Here the CDR3 reads CISVPEEAPLEQAKSW.

This clonotype was picked up many times. The rearrangement links TRBV25-1 to TRBJ1-2; D unclear. In germline, CDR1 is MGHDK, CDR2 SYGVNS. V lost 4 bases, J lost 1 base, and 4 bases lay in between. The CDR3 has 12 residues. As DNA, the CDR3 is TGTGCCAGCAGTGTGGGTAACTATGGCTACACCTTC. It is translated as CASSVGNYGYTF.

The table lists this clonotype with many counts. Its ends do not fully match the called genes, so a read error is possible. The V gene is TRBV5-4, the J gene TRBJ2-7, with 7 positions matching TRBD2. The CDR3 extends over 14 amino acids. Looked up from germline, CDR1 is SGHNT and CDR2 is YYREEE (reference sequence). The CDR3 here is CASSPTGGNYGQYF. The CDR3 nucleotides read TGTGCCAGCAGCCCCACCGGGGGGAACTACGGGCAGTACTTC.

A remark on this clonotype: The CDR3 ends on some other residue instead of the conserved phenylalanine or tryptophan, so this is likely a read error. Because the CDR3's place on the DNA is in doubt, the DNA is left out and the CDR3 is given as listed by TCRdb. The chain employs TRBV7-9 and TRBJ2-7; TRBD1, the table's D call, was not compared with the DNA. A total of 17 residues make up the CDR3, ends included. The germline gives CDR1 SEHNR, CDR2 FQNEAQ (reference sequence). The CDR3: CASSPQDRDYNGYTFGS.

At least ten counts were recorded for this clonotype. The rearrangement links TRBV6-1 to TRBJ1-5; D is undetermined. The CDR3 runs 14 residues. The germline CDR1 and CDR2 sequences are MNHNS and SASEGT. V was clipped by 4 bases and J by 0 bases, with 7 bases between them. CDR3 sequence reads: CASSGVFSNQPQHF. The DNA of the CDR3 is TGTGCCAGCAGTGGCGTGTTTAGCAATCAGCCCCAGCATTTT.

On this clonotype itself: The CDR3 carries no conserved terminal phenylalanine or tryptophan, so it likely arises from a read error. It is unclear where the CDR3 begins or ends on the DNA, so no DNA is shown, and the CDR3 is as TCRdb lists it. The rearrangement links TRBV7-8 to TRBJ1-1; the D call of TRBD1 is as the table states it, not checked on the DNA. Germline V gene sequence: CDR1 SGHVS, CDR2 FQNEAQ. From its first to its last residue, the CDR3 has 8 amino acids. This CDR3 is CASSLEGG.

This clonotype was seen only a few times. This chain links TRBV7-9 with TRBJ2-1; D assignment may be TRBD1 or TRBD2 (6 bases each). Trimming removed 7 bases at V and 4 bases at J, with 14 bases between. CDR3 length equals 14 residues. Germline CDR1 reads SEHNR; CDR2 reads FQNEAQ (reference sequence). The chain's CDR3 is CASTMGGVYNEQFF. The DNA of the CDR3 is TGTGCCAGCACTATGGGGGGCGTTTACAATGAGCAGTTCTTC.

This clonotype was seen ten or more times. The chain joins TRBV15 to TRBJ1-1; D remains unclear. Deletions cut 8 bases from V and 1 base from J, with 11 bases between. CDR1 LNHNV and CDR2 YYDKDF come from the germline V gene (reference sequence). The CDR3 runs to 13 residues. The CDR3 DNA is TGTGCCACCCGTCCGTTGGGGAACACTGAAGCTTTCTTT. Its protein is CATRPLGNTEAFF.

This clonotype was detected a few times. This is likely a read error, given that the CDR3 carries no conserved phenylalanine or tryptophan at its end. It is unclear where the CDR3 begins or ends on the DNA, so no DNA is shown, and the CDR3 is as TCRdb lists it. This chain joins TRBV7-2 and TRBJ2-5; the DNA was not used to check the table's D call, TRBD2. The CDR3 numbers 16 amino acids, ends counted. Germline V gene data show CDR1 as SGHTA and CDR2 as FQGNSA. The CDR3 loop reads CASSYSVGAYGYTFGS.

This chain links TRBV7-8 with TRBJ2-1; D is possibly TRBD1 or TRBD2 (6 bases each). There are 16 residues in the CDR3. Germline-derived CDR1 and CDR2 are SGHVS and FQNEAQ. V lost 5 bases and J 5 bases, leaving 19 bases between the germline ends. The CDR3 reads CASSHPGGGGDNEQFF. The CDR3 DNA reads as TGTGCCAGCAGCCATCCGGGTGGAGGGGGAGACAATGAGCAGTTCTTC.

This clonotype was found a few times. The rearrangement links TRBV12-3 or TRBV12-4 to TRBJ2-1; 10 bases match TRBD2. Unmatched junction bases numbered 4, after V lost 6 bases and J lost 5 bases. There are 14 residues in the CDR3. The CDR3 protein is CASRESGRDNEQFF. The CDR3 DNA sequence: TGTGCCAGCAGAGAGAGCGGGAGGGACAATGAGCAGTTCTTC.

The rearrangement links TRBV7-8 to TRBJ1-2; 8 bases fit TRBD2. Judging by the DNA end, TRBJ2-7 fits better; the J call may be wrong. Germline-derived CDR1 and CDR2 are SGHVS and FQNEAQ. The length of the CDR3 is 16 residues. CDR3 loop: CASSLSTREGSYEQYF. As DNA, the CDR3 is TGTGCCAGCAGCTTAAGCACTCGGGAGGGGAGCTACGAGCAGTACTTC.

This clonotype has a count of ten or more. The chain links TRBV6-4 to TRBJ2-3, with a tentative D call TRBD2 (7 bases). CDR3 length: 15 residues. Germline V gene data show CDR1 as MRHNA and CDR2 as SNTAGT. V was pared by 5 bases and J by 4 bases, with 16 bases between. CDR3 sequence (DNA): TGTGCCAGCAGTAAAAAGGGGGGGGGGCCAGATACGCAGTATTTT. The encoded protein is CASSKKGGGPDTQYF.

This clonotype is medium-sized in the sample. This chain uses TRBV28 with TRBJ2-1, with D perhaps matching TRBD1 or TRBD2 (5 bases each). CDR3 size: 16 residues. V was trimmed by 8 bases and J by 1 base, leaving 18 bases between them. Germline V lookup: CDR1 MDHEN, CDR2 SYDVKM. CDR3 in DNA: TGTGCCAGCCTCAGAGGGGTATATCGTTCCTACAATGAGCAGTTCTTC. Translation gives CASLRGVYRSYNEQFF.

This clonotype was seen many times. The rearrangement uses TRBV6-6 and TRBJ2-5; 9 bases line up with TRBD1. Germline-derived CDR1 and CDR2 are MNHNY and SVGAGI (reference sequence). The ends lost 2 bases at V and 1 base at J; junction bases unmatched: 8. The CDR3 loop spans 17 amino acids. The DNA of the CDR3 is TGTGCCAGCAGTTACCCGCCGGACAGGGGCATCCAAGAGACCCAGTACTTC. Amino acids: CASSYPPDRGIQETQYF.